These T cell receptor beta chains were read from a single sample in a study of PD-1 blockade in classical Hodgkin lymphoma. The table came from immunoSEQ multiplex PCR; TCRdb's copy has only in-frame clones and leaves some out. The sample lists roughly 11,000 clones, approximately 80% occurring once. This sample comprised peripheral blood mononuclear cells (PBMCs), obtained before the second cycle of nivolumab. The receptors shown here come from a human donor with classical Hodgkin lymphoma. CDR3s include the opening cysteine and the closing phenylalanine or tryptophan. Fields, in order: CDR3 DNA, CDR3 protein, V gene, clone size, D gene, J gene. D genes are given only for firm matches. Not all rows give a size; the values are once, few, many and, for expanded clones, a class.

TGTGCCAGCAGCGTTTCTATCGGGTCCTACAATGAGCAGTTCTTC | CASSVSIGSYNEQFF | TRBV9 | NA | NA | TRBJ2-1
TGTGCCTCTTCTCGGGGACAGGGACGGAACACCGGGGAGCTGTTTTTT | CASSRGQGRNTGELFF | TRBV30 | NA | TRBD1 | TRBJ2-2
TGTGCCAGCAGCCCCTCGGGAAGCTCCTACGAGCAGTACTTC | CASSPSGSSYEQYF | TRBV5-5 | NA | NA | TRBJ2-7
TGTGCCAGAAGCGCACAGGGGGCCGCGGGCCAAGAGACCCAGTACTTC | CARSAQGAAGQETQYF | TRBV5-3 | NA | TRBD1 | TRBJ2-5
TGTGCCAGTAGTAATTTGCAGGGAAGGTCCTACGAGCAGTACTTC | CASSNLQGRSYEQYF | TRBV19 | NA | NA | TRBJ2-7
TGTGCCAGCAGTGGGACTAGCGGGGTCTACGAGCAGTACTTC | CASSGTSGVYEQYF | TRBV6-5 | NA | TRBD2 | TRBJ2-7
TGTGCCAGCAGCGTAGATAGTGGGGCAGACGTATTGGGTGAAGCTTTCTTT | CASSVDSGADVLGEAFF | TRBV9 | NA | NA | TRBJ1-1
TGTGCCAGCAGCTCCGACGGGAGATATGGCTACACCTTC | CASSSDGRYGYTF | TRBV7-2 | NA | NA | TRBJ1-2
TGCGCCAGCAGCCCCTATTTCGGGGATTCCTACGAGCAGTACTTC | CASSPYFGDSYEQYF | TRBV5-1 | NA | NA | TRBJ2-7
TGTGCCTGGAGTGTAATTGGAGGGCCCGGGGAGCTGTTTTTT | CAWSVIGGPGELFF | TRBV30 | once | NA | TRBJ2-2
TGTGCCAGCAGCGCCAATGGACTAGCGGGATCAGATACGCAGTATTTT | CASSANGLAGSDTQYF | TRBV28 | NA | TRBD2 | TRBJ2-3
TGTGCCGTCGGGGTAGCGCTCACTGAAGCTTTCTTT | CAVGVALTEAFF | TRBV6-6 | NA | NA | TRBJ1-1
TGTGCCAGCAGCTTGGCGGGCGGGAGCCCAGATACGCAGTATTTT | CASSLAGGSPDTQYF | TRBV5-8 | NA | TRBD2 | TRBJ2-3
TGTGCCAGCAGCTCTCAACTTAATTCGCGGGATACGCAGTATTTT | CASSSQLNSRDTQYF | TRBV9 | NA | NA | TRBJ2-3
TGTGCCAGCAGCGTCTGGACAGGCCGCTCCTCTGGGCAGTACTTC | CASSVWTGRSSGQYF | TRBV7-8 | NA | TRBD1 | TRBJ2-7
TGCGCCAGCGGTCCCCCGGGACAGGGCCAGCCTAGGAAGTCCTACGAGCAGTACTTC | CASGPPGQGQPRKSYEQYF | TRBV23-1 | once | TRBD1 | TRBJ2-7
TGTGCCAGCAGCACCTCAGGGTATGGCTACACCTTC | CASSTSGYGYTF | TRBV9 | NA | NA | TRBJ1-2
TGCGCCAGCAGCTTGGGGAGAGGAAAAACCTACGAGCAGTACTTC | CASSLGRGKTYEQYF | TRBV5-1 | NA | NA | TRBJ2-7
TGTGCCAGCGGTCCCCAGGGGGAGGATGGCTACACCTTC | CASGPQGEDGYTF | TRBV27 | NA | TRBD1 | TRBJ1-2
TGTGCCACCAGCAGAAACCCGACAGAAGTTCTGTGCACAGATACGCAGTATTTT | CATSRNPTEVLCTDTQYF | TRBV15 | NA | NA | TRBJ2-3
TGTGCCAGCAGCTTAGGGAGCAATCAGCCCCAGCATTTT | CASSLGSNQPQHF | TRBV11-2 | NA | NA | TRBJ1-5
TGTGCCAGCAGCGTAGATAATACCGGGGAGCTGTTTTTT | CASSVDNTGELFF | TRBV9 | NA | NA | TRBJ2-2
TGCGCCAGCAGCCTTACAGGGGGCGTCTCCGGGGAGTACTTC | CASSLTGGVSGEYF | TRBV5-1 | NA | TRBD1 | TRBJ2-7
TGTGCCAGCAGCTTAATATCAGCAGATACGCAGTATTTT | CASSLISADTQYF | TRBV7-3 | NA | NA | TRBJ2-3
TGTGCCAGCAGCGTCGCCCCGGACGCTACCGGGACAACCCAAGAGACCCAGTACTTC | CASSVAPDATGTTQETQYF | TRBV9 | NA | NA | TRBJ2-5
TGTGCCAGCAGTGACTGGAGGGAGGGGCTGAACACTGAAGCTTTCTTT | CASSDWREGLNTEAFF | TRBV25-1 | NA | NA | TRBJ1-1
TGTGCCAGCAGCGTAGGCCCGTGGGGGACCGGTGAGACCCAGTACTTC | CASSVGPWGTGETQYF | TRBV9 | NA | NA | TRBJ2-5
TGTGCCAGCTCCCGGTGGACTAGTTCCTACAATGAGCAGTTCTTC | CASSRWTSSYNEQFF | TRBV6-5 | NA | TRBD2 | TRBJ2-1
TGTGCCAGCAGGGATAGGTTGGCTAGCGGGCTTTACGAGCAGTACTTC | CASRDRLASGLYEQYF | TRBV6-4 | once | TRBD2 | TRBJ2-7
TGTGCCAGCAGTGAAGGGGGTTCCGGGGCCAACGTCCTGACTTTC | CASSEGGSGANVLTF | TRBV6-1 | NA | NA | TRBJ2-6
TGTGCCAGCAGTGAGGAAGCGGGGGGGCCAGATACGCAGTATTTT | CASSEEAGGPDTQYF | TRBV6-4 | few | TRBD2 | TRBJ2-3
TGTGCCAGCACGAACAGGGGACTACTAGCCAAAAACATTCAGTACTTC | CASTNRGLLAKNIQYF | TRBV19 | few | NA | TRBJ2-4
TGTGCCAGCAGCTTGTATGGGGGGTCCGGTGGCTACACCTTC | CASSLYGGSGGYTF | TRBV7-6 | few | NA | TRBJ1-2
TGCGCCAGCAGCTTGGAGGCAGGGGGGGACTACGAGCAGTACTTC | CASSLEAGGDYEQYF | TRBV5-1 | NA | NA | TRBJ2-7
TGTGCCAGCGGCCGGAAAGAGACCCAGTACTTC | CASGRKETQYF | TRBV27 | NA | NA | TRBJ2-5
TGTGCCAGCAGCTCTCCCGGGGCGCCGGGCTACACCTTC | CASSSPGAPGYTF | TRBV11-2 | NA | NA | TRBJ1-2
TGTGCCAGCAGCGTAGAACAATCATATGGCTACACCTTC | CASSVEQSYGYTF | TRBV9 | NA | NA | TRBJ1-2
TGTGCCAGCAGCTCCCCGGGGCCAGAGACCCAGTACTTC | CASSSPGPETQYF | TRBV7-9 | NA | NA | TRBJ2-5
TGCAGCGTTGAAGCAGGGCCCTCCTACGAGCAGTACTTC | CSVEAGPSYEQYF | TRBV29-1 | NA | NA | TRBJ2-7
TGTGCCAGCAGCCAGAACACCGGGGAGCTGTTTTTT | CASSQNTGELFF | TRBV6-4 | NA | NA | TRBJ2-2
TGTGCCAGCAGCGTGTTCGACAGGGTGGGTGTCTATGGCTACACCTTC | CASSVFDRVGVYGYTF | TRBV9 | NA | TRBD1 | TRBJ1-2
TGTGCCAGCAGCCAAGATCGTGCAGGATTCTCTGGAAACACCATATATTTT | CASSQDRAGFSGNTIYF | TRBV4-2 | NA | NA | TRBJ1-3
TGTGCCAGCAGCTCTGACAGTTATGGCTACACCTTC | CASSSDSYGYTF | TRBV7-8 | NA | NA | TRBJ1-2
TGTGCCAGCAGCTTAGTGACCCCAACCTACGAGCAGTACTTC | CASSLVTPTYEQYF | TRBV7-2 | once | NA | TRBJ2-7
TGTGCCAGCAGCGTAAATACACTAGGGGAGACCCAGTACTTC | CASSVNTLGETQYF | TRBV9 | NA | NA | TRBJ2-5
TGTGCCAGCAGCCCAGATCCGACAGTTGGCTACACCTTC | CASSPDPTVGYTF | TRBV7-9 | NA | NA | TRBJ1-2
TGTGCCAGCAGTCCGGACACTGCCTATGGCTACACCTTC | CASSPDTAYGYTF | TRBV28 | NA | NA | TRBJ1-2
TGTGCCAGCAGGGGGACAAGTAAAGAGACCCAGTACTTC | CASRGTSKETQYF | TRBV5-6 | few | NA | TRBJ2-5
TGTGCCAGCAGCTCCACGTGGGGCAGGCCGGATAATGAAAAACTGTTTTTT | CASSSTWGRPDNEKLFF | TRBV7-6 | NA | NA | TRBJ1-4
TGTGCCAGCAGCCGACCTATCCGTGGCTATGGCTACACCTTC | CASSRPIRGYGYTF | TRBV6-5 | NA | NA | TRBJ1-2
TGTGCCAGCAGCCAACTCAGCGGGAGTTCATCCTACGAGCAGTACTTC | CASSQLSGSSSYEQYF | TRBV11-2 | once | TRBD2 | TRBJ2-7